This T cell receptor beta chain was obtained from a study of cytomegalovirus exposure and HLA in healthy donors. Background on the study: A later analysis reported the 130 or so validation repertoires used the same platform as the approximately 660 first-cohort repertoires. Overall study results and limits: Rare TCR sequences dominated, though some public TCRs recurred in many donors.

Regarding this clone: Antigen: not known.

V gave up 6 bases and J gave up 1 base, with 15 bases separating them. There are 15 residues in the CDR3. The germline V gene has CDR1 MNHEY and CDR2 SMNVEV (reference sequence). TCRdb's copy holds only in-frame clones and misses some; the assay was immunoSEQ multiplex PCR. The repertoire holds some 340,000 clones, with about nine tenths as singletons. This chain joins TRBV27 and TRBJ1-2; tentative D call: TRBD1 (5 bases). Source material: PBMCs. The sequence was collected from a woman younger than 45 in good health and CMV-seropositive. The CDR3 protein is CASRPVGGGNYGYTF. CDR3 nucleotide sequence: TGTGCCAGCAGGCCCGTCGGTGGGGGTAACTATGGCTACACCTTC.